Below, one T cell receptor (beta chain) is given with its context. Its specific antigen is unknown. No clone much larger than this one lies a single base away; base qualities are absent. The immunoSEQ Assay, a bias-controlled multiplex PCR, was used to amplify TCRbeta CDR3 regions from genomic DNA. Regarding the original processing steps: Nucleated cell counts per sample were estimated from amplification of reference gene primers within the assay. To quantify the absolute abundance of each unique TCRbeta CDR3 rearrangement, sequence reads were collapsed and filtered. For each sample, productive Simpson clonality was calculated by taking the square root of Simpson's diversity index across productive rearrangements. The table was pulled from immuneACCESS by TCRdb, which kept in-frame rearrangements only. Such tables lose some clones; where checked, under half of the loss comes from unresolved V genes, and the rest has no known cause. V and J calls and clone size follow that table, whereas D and trimming were derived from the DNA. Here the sample has approximately 270,000 clones; 70% to 90% occur a single time. The ten largest clones take up around 3% of the sample.

The data were taken from a study of blood T cell repertoires in COVID-19 (dated by TCRdb to 2020 to 2022). Background for the entire study: Samples covering the acute and convalescent phases of COVID-19 were provided by collaborators in the United States, Italy and Spain. The prospective study material was composed of cDNA or gDNA derived from T cells, B-cell-depleted T cells, or PBMCs. The dataset comprised deeply sampled blood TCRbeta repertoires from subjects exposed to, actively infected with, or recovered from COVID-19. The repertoires were released in a freely available public database meant as a resource for research on the immune response to SARS-CoV-2. Samples were obtained from the ongoing ImmuneRACE study (first 160 participants) and from over a thousand subjects provided by 6 global collaborators. Nearly every sample came with metadata listing a de-identified subject ID, COVID-19 status, age in years and sex. Where available, HLA class I and class II types were obtained from metadata supplied by the sample provider rather than from assay-based typing. The investigation overall reported the following: Clinical and demographic metadata were provided uncurated, with the amount varying by source and participant.

Each collaborating institution followed its own protocols to collect whole blood in K2EDTA tubes. For TCRbeta analysis, collaborators shipped samples in one of three forms: frozen whole blood, isolated PBMCs, or DNA extracted from either of those sample types. This TCR was sampled from a man between 18 and 29 years old with active or convalescent COVID-19. The sequencing sample was made of peripheral blood.

The CDR3 reads CASSLLGGRSETQYF. The DNA reads as follows: TGTGCCAGCAGTCTCTTGGGGGGGCGGTCGGAGACCCAGTACTTC. Rearrangement joined TRBV28 to TRBJ2-5, and TRBD2 may be the D gene, going by 7 matching bases. Including the terminal cysteine and phenylalanine, the CDR3 comprises 15 residues. Kept here is only the CDR3 DNA, which spans 45 bases and is read in frame from base 1. For CDR1 and CDR2, the germline V gene lists MDHEN and SYDVKM. Trimming takes 5 bases from V and 5 bases from J, and the germline ends sit 18 bases apart. Where the CDR3 stops, the reference TRBV28 and TRBJ2-5 genes take over; the full variable domain is DVKVTQSSRYLVKRTGEKVFLECVQDMDHENMFWYRQDPGLGLRLIYFSYDVKMKEKGDIPEGYSVSREKKERFSLILESASTNQTSMYLCASSLLGGRSETQYFGPGTRLLVL.